This passage covers 9 T cell receptor beta chains from one sample sequenced in a study of blood T cell repertoires in COVID-19. The protocol was immunoSEQ multiplex PCR, while the TCRdb copy is restricted to in-frame clones and leaves out a portion. The profile shows some 120,000 clones, about 90% of them singletons. Sequencing was carried out using peripheral blood. The receptors derive from a man between 45 and 60 years old with COVID-19, enrolled during active disease.

The chain joins TRBV9 to TRBJ1-3; a weak D match, TRBD1 (6 bases). CDR3 size: 18 residues. Trimming cost V 0 bases and J 4 bases, with 20 bases left between them. Germline lookup yields CDR1 SGDLS and CDR2 YYNGEE. The CDR3 loop is CASSVARGGRGEGNTIYF. As DNA, the CDR3 is TGTGCCAGCAGCGTAGCCAGGGGTGGCCGAGGGGAAGGAAACACCATATATTTT.

The chain has TRBV4-1 and TRBJ2-1, with 8 positions matching TRBD1. CDR3 length: 16 amino acids. Germline CDR1 and CDR2: MGHRA and YSYEKL. The junction had 10 bases not matched to a gene; V was cut back by 4 bases and J by 5 bases. The CDR3 protein is CASSRYQGTGHNEQFF. The CDR3 region has the DNA TGCGCCAGCAGCCGTTACCAGGGGACAGGACACAATGAGCAGTTCTTC.

This rearrangement joins TRBV7-9 to TRBJ2-1, with 12 bases identical to TRBD2. V trimming: 4 bases; J trimming: 4 bases; junction bases outside the gene matches: 5. This CDR3 is 16 amino acids long. In germline, CDR1 is SEHNR, CDR2 FQNEAQ (reference sequence). This chain's CDR3 is CASSSPTSGRYNEQFF. The CDR3 nucleotides read TGTGCCAGCAGCTCCCCAACTAGCGGGAGGTACAATGAGCAGTTCTTC.

The chain has TRBV18 and TRBJ2-3; 10 bases agree with TRBD2. CDR3 length: 15 residues. Unmatched junction bases numbered 6, after V lost 6 bases and J lost 3 bases. The germline V gene encodes CDR1 KGHSH and CDR2 LQKENI. CDR3 in amino acids: CASSALAGATDTQYF. DNA for the CDR3: TGTGCCAGCTCGGCGCTAGCGGGAGCTACAGATACGCAGTATTTT.

V usage is TRBV5-1 and J usage is TRBJ2-1; 14 bases align to TRBD2. Trimming at V came to 4 bases and at J to 9 bases, leaving 9 bases not matched to a gene. CDR1 is SGHRS and CDR2 is YFSETQ in the germline V gene. The CDR3 has 16 amino acids. The CDR3 sequence: CASSPGTSGRSGEQFF. The CDR3, as DNA: TGCGCCAGCAGCCCGGGGACTAGCGGGAGATCCGGTGAGCAGTTCTTC.

In nucleotides, the CDR3 is TGTGCCAGCAGCTCGACGGGACTAGCGGGGACCGGGGAGCTGTTTTTT. It specifies CASSSTGLAGTGELFF. The chain uses TRBV11-3 and TRBJ2-2; 13 nucleotides match TRBD2. In germline, CDR1 is SGHNT, CDR2 YENEEA. The CDR3 runs to 16 residues. J gave up 5 bases and V 4 bases, and 4 bases lay outside the gene matches. Complete variable domain (other parts from reference TRBV11-3 and TRBJ2-2): EAGVVQSPRYKIIEKKQPVAFWCNPISGHNTLYWYLQNLGQGPELLIRYENEEAVDDSQLPKDRFSAERLKGVDSTLKIQPAELGDSAVYLCASSSTGLAGTGELFFGEGSRLTVL.

The CDR3, as DNA: TGTGCCAGCAGCCAGGTGACGGGATACTACGAGCAGTACGTC. Translated: CASSQVTGYYEQYV. This sequence joins TRBV3-1 (or the pseudogene TRBV3-2) and TRBJ2-7, with D tentatively TRBD2 (5 bases). This CDR3 is 14 amino acids long. Germline V CDR1 and CDR2: LGHDT, YNNKEL (reference sequence). V was trimmed by 3 bases and J by 3 bases, leaving 12 bases between them.

This clone was counted between two and nine times. The J gene is TRBJ2-3, the V gene TRBV28; 14 nucleotides agree with TRBD2. The CDR3 extends over 18 amino acids. Germline V gene sequence: CDR1 MDHEN, CDR2 SYDVKM. Trimming removed 4 bases from V and 6 bases from J; junction bases left unmatched: 12. The CDR3 DNA follows: TGTGCCAGCAGTTCCTCTACGACTAGCGGGAGGGCCTCCGATACGCAGTATTTT. Protein product: CASSSSTTSGRASDTQYF.

V and J are TRBV12-3 or TRBV12-4 and TRBJ1-1; 10 bases line up with TRBD1. The CDR3 covers 13 residues. Trimming removed 5 bases from V and 5 bases from J; junction bases left unmatched: 2. In DNA form, the CDR3 reads TGTGCCAGCAGTCGACAGGGGGCGACTGAAGCTTTCTTT. As protein: CASSRQGATEAFF.